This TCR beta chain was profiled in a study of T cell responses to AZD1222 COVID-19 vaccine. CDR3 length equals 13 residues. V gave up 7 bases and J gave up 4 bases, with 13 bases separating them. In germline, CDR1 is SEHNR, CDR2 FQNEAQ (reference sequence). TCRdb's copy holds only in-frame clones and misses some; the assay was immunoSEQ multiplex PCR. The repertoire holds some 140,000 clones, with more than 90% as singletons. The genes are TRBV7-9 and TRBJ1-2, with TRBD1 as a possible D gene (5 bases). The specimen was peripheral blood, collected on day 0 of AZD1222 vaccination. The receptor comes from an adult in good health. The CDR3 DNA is TGTGCCAGCACCCTAGGGGCCGGCTATGGCTACACCTTC. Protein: CASTLGAGYGYTF. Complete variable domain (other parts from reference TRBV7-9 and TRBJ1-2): DTGVSQNPRHKITKRGQNVTFRCDPISEHNRLYWYRQTLGQGPEFLTYFQNEAQLEKSRLLSDRFSAERPKGSFSTLEIQRTEQGDSAMYLCASTLGAGYGYTFGSGTRLTVV.